Listed below are T cell receptor beta chains from one sample, sequenced in a study of CD8 T cells in ankylosing spondylitis. TCRdb reprocessed the 5' RACE reads with MiXCR, giving one entry per CDR3 protein. The data show 220,000 or so distinct CDR3 sequences, approximately 10% seen once. Sequencing input: blood, either unsorted or a sorted T cell fraction (not recorded which). The receptors derive from a male donor with ankylosing spondylitis or in good health (not recorded which). Both conserved end residues are part of each CDR3. Fields, in order: D gene, clone size, J gene, V gene, CDR3 DNA, CDR3 protein. A D gene is named only where the DNA matches it firmly. Clone size appears in some rows only: once, few, many, or a class for an expanded clone.

>.|many|TRBJ1-3|TRBV24-1
TGTGCCACCAGTGGGCCTTCGAAGCGGAGCTCTGGAAACACCATATATTTT
CATSGPSKRSSGNTIYF
>.|.|TRBJ2-1|TRBV7-9
TGTGCCAGCAGCTCCCGGGTGCAGGGGACGAATGAGCAGTTCTTC
CASSSRVQGTNEQFF
>TRBD1|.|TRBJ2-7|TRBV19
TGTGCCAGTAGTGTTCCGGGACAGAAACTATGGGAGCAGTACTTC
CASSVPGQKLWEQYF
>TRBD1|many|TRBJ1-5|TRBV12-3/TRBV12-4
TGTGCCAGCAGTGCAGGGACAGGAGAACAGCCCCAGCATTTT
CASSAGTGEQPQHF
>.|many|TRBJ1-2|TRBV20-1
TGCAGTGCTAAACAGGGTTTTCTATATGGCTACACCTTC
CSAKQGFLYGYTF
>TRBD2|many|TRBJ2-2|TRBV5-1
TGCGCCAGCAGGCTCATCCCGGATAGCGGGCCCGGGGAGCTGTTTTTT
CASRLIPDSGPGELFF
>.|many|TRBJ2-7|TRBV6-1
TGTGCCAGCAGTGGTCGACAGGTGGTGCGCGGAGTGGAGCAGTACTTC
CASSGRQVVRGVEQYF
>.|.|TRBJ2-1|TRBV12-3/TRBV12-4
TGTGCCAGCAGCTCGACAGGCGATGAGCAGTTCTTC
CASSSTGDEQFF
>TRBD2|many|TRBJ2-5|TRBV5-1
TGCGCCAGCAGCTTGGAGGTGCTAGCGGGGCAAGAGACCCAGTACTTC
CASSLEVLAGQETQYF
>.|many|TRBJ2-3|TRBV20-1
TGCAGTGCTAGAAACTCGGGGGCTCTCACAGATACGCAGTATTTT
CSARNSGALTDTQYF
>.|.|TRBJ1-4|TRBV21-1
TGTGCCAGCAGCAATGAAAAACTGTTTTTT
CASSNEKLFF
>TRBD2|few|TRBJ2-3|TRBV28
TGTGCCAGCAGCCGCCGACTAGCGGGGGGCACAGATACGCAGTATTTT
CASSRRLAGGTDTQYF
>.|few|TRBJ2-1|TRBV20-1
TGCAGTGCTACAGAGGGGTCTGGGTGGTTCTTC
CSATEGSGWFF
>TRBD1|many|TRBJ2-7|TRBV6-1
TGTGCCAGCAGCCTATCGGGACAGGGCCCCTACGAGCAGTACTTC
CASSLSGQGPYEQYF
>TRBD1|many|TRBJ1-2|TRBV5-1
TGCGCCAGCAGCCCGTCGGTAGACAGGGAACGGGATGGCTACACCTTC
CASSPSVDRERDGYTF
>TRBD1|few|TRBJ1-5|TRBV29-1
TGCAGCCACGGACAGGGGGCGGGTCAGCCCCAGCATTTT
CSHGQGAGQPQHF
>.|many|TRBJ1-5|TRBV29-1
TGCAGCGTTGGTGGGGGTGGCAATCAGCCCCAGCATTTT
CSVGGGGNQPQHF
>TRBD2|.|TRBJ2-1|TRBV3-1
TGTGCCAGCAGCCAAGGTAGGAGCGGGAACAATGAGCAGTTCTTC
CASSQGRSGNNEQFF
>.|many|TRBJ2-7|TRBV5-6
TGTGCCAGCAGCTTGGGGGACGGACCCTCCTACGAGCAGTACTTC
CASSLGDGPSYEQYF
>.|many|TRBJ2-5|TRBV5-1
TGCGCCAGCAGCTTGGAAGGGGGTCAGTACTTC
CASSLEGGQYF
>.|few|TRBJ2-3|TRBV24-1
TGTGCCACCAGTGATAATCCCGCGAGCACAGATACGCAGTATTTT
CATSDNPASTDTQYF
>.|.|TRBJ1-4|TRBV3-1
TGTGCCAGCAGCCAAGCTGCGGGGCAGGGTGAAAAACTGTTTTTT
CASSQAAGQGEKLFF
>TRBD2|many|TRBJ2-1|TRBV5-6
TGTGCCAGCAGCTTGGGAGCGGGGGGGCCAATTGAGCAGTTCTTC
CASSLGAGGPIEQFF
>.|many|TRBJ2-2|TRBV5-1
TGCGCCAGCAGCTATTTCCCCAGTTCCGCCGGGGAGCTGTTTTTT
CASSYFPSSAGELFF
>TRBD1|many|TRBJ1-5|TRBV2
TGTGCCAGCAGTGAGCCAGGGGGACATTATCAGCCCCAGCATTTT
CASSEPGGHYQPQHF
>TRBD2|many|TRBJ2-3|TRBV6-1
TGTGCCAGCAAACTAGCGGGGGCCTTCACAGATACGCAGTATTTT
CASKLAGAFTDTQYF
>.|few|TRBJ1-2|TRBV5-1
TGCGCCAGCAGCTCGGGCTTAGGTACTAACTATGGCTACACCTTC
CASSSGLGTNYGYTF
>.|many|TRBJ2-7|TRBV29-1
TGCAGCGTTGAAGAGGGCTCCTACGAGCAGTACTTC
CSVEEGSYEQYF
>TRBD1|many|TRBJ2-2|TRBV9
TGTGCCAGCAGCGTAGGGACAGGTTTTTCCGGGGAGCTGTTTTTT
CASSVGTGFSGELFF
>.|many|TRBJ1-2|TRBV12-3/TRBV12-4
TGTGCCAGCAGTCCGAGAACGGACGGGAACTATGGCTACACCTTC
CASSPRTDGNYGYTF
>.|many|TRBJ2-5|TRBV12-3/TRBV12-4
TGTGCCAGCAGTGCCTCTGGCGAGACCCAGTACTTC
CASSASGETQYF
>TRBD1|many|TRBJ2-5|TRBV7-9
TGTGCCAGCACCACGGGACAGGGGGACGTGGAGACCCAGTACTTC
CASTTGQGDVETQYF
>TRBD1|many|TRBJ1-2|TRBV27
TGTGCCAGCAGTTTCATTCCGGGACAGGGGATCGGTGGCTACACCTTC
CASSFIPGQGIGGYTF
>TRBD1|.|TRBJ1-5|TRBV7-9
TGTGCCAGCAGCCGCGGAGGGGGCACTCACCCCCAGCATTTT
CASSRGGGTHPQHF
>TRBD1|few|TRBJ1-5|TRBV28
TGTGCCAGCAGTTTAAGGACAGGTGATAGCAATCAGCCCCAGCATTTT
CASSLRTGDSNQPQHF
>.|many|TRBJ2-1|TRBV3-1
TGTGCCAGCAGCCATCAGGGGGGCCGGAGGGATGAGCAGTTCTTC
CASSHQGGRRDEQFF
>.|.|TRBJ2-7|TRBV5-6
TGTGCCAGCAGCTTGTTGACAAGGGGGAGTGATTACGAGCAGTACTTC
CASSLLTRGSDYEQYF
>.|many|TRBJ1-5|TRBV15
TGTGCCACCAGCAGAGAAGGTCTACAGTTCAATCAGCCCCAGCATTTT
CATSREGLQFNQPQHF
>TRBD2|many|TRBJ2-5|TRBV4-1
TGCGCCAGCAGCCAAGAAGGGCAGGGCGGGGGAATCCAAGAGACCCAGTACTTC
CASSQEGQGGGIQETQYF
>.|many|TRBJ2-5|TRBV28
TGTGCCAGCAGTTCAGTGGGCAGGGCCGAGACCCAGTACTTC
CASSSVGRAETQYF
>.|many|TRBJ2-7|TRBV30
TGTGCCTGGAGTCTTTCCTACGAGCAGTACTTC
CAWSLSYEQYF
>.|few|TRBJ1-1|TRBV5-1
TGCGCCAGCAGCTTGGCCGCCGACAGTACTGAAGCTTTCTTT
CASSLAADSTEAFF
>TRBD1|many|TRBJ2-7|TRBV18
TGTGCCAGCTCAGAAGGGCAACAGGGGGCTTACGAGCAGTACTTC
CASSEGQQGAYEQYF
>.|many|TRBJ1-5|TRBV5-1
TGCGCCAGCAGCTTTACGGTCAATCAGCCCCAGCATTTT
CASSFTVNQPQHF